A single sample gave rise to the 14 T cell receptor beta chains below, sequenced in a study of Graves' ophthalmopathy and Graves' hyperthyroidism. RNA transcripts were the source from which TCR beta CDR3 regions were amplified. The first round was an RT-PCR with HTBI primers, and the second round was a multiplex PCR. TCRdb reprocessed the multiplex PCR reads via MiXCR and lists one record per CDR3 protein. The sample holds 150,000 to 200,000 distinct CDR3 sequences, approximately 40% seen once. The sequencing sample was made of peripheral blood. The receptors here all came from a middle-aged woman with Graves' ophthalmopathy.

The rearrangement links TRBV11-3 to TRBJ2-4; D perhaps matches TRBD2 (6 bases). This CDR3 spans 15 amino acids. Germline V gene data show CDR1 as SGHNT and CDR2 as YENEEA. V was clipped by 1 base and J by 1 base, with 8 bases between them. CDR3 protein: CASSLGGLAKNIQYF. CDR3 nucleotide sequence: TGTGCCAGCAGCTTAGGGGGACTGGCCAAAAACATTCAGTACTTC.

The V call is TRBV30, the J call TRBJ1-1; D unresolved. Deletions cut 8 bases from V and 0 bases from J, with 13 bases between. The CDR3 length is 13 residues. CDR1 GTSNPN and CDR2 SVGIG come from the germline V gene (reference sequence). The chain's CDR3 is CAGWNTLNTEAFF. The CDR3 DNA reads TGTGCCGGGTGGAACACCTTGAACACTGAAGCTTTCTTT.

This clonotype was detected ten times or more. The chain carries TRBV6-1 and TRBJ1-1; perhaps TRBD1 as D (5 bases). Trimming shortened V by 1 base and J by 0 bases, and 9 bases separated the two germline ends. This CDR3 is built from 15 residues. Per germline, CDR1 MNHNS and CDR2 SASEGT. CDR3 sequence (DNA): TGTGCCAGCAGTGAAGGACTGGGACTGAACACTGAAGCTTTCTTT. Residues: CASSEGLGLNTEAFF.

J is TRBJ1-1 and V is TRBV24-1, with D maybe TRBD1 (5 bases). The CDR3 sequence is 12 residues long. V lost 7 bases, J lost 12 bases, and 17 bases lay in between. Germline values: CDR1 KGHDR, CDR2 SFDVKD. The CDR3 bases are TGTGCCACCAGGGGGTCGATCGGGGACTCTTTCTTT. Translating gives CATRGSIGDSFF.

This clonotype was counted ten times or more. V and J are TRBV7-8 and TRBJ2-7, with D maybe TRBD2 (5 bases). The CDR3 is 13 amino acids. The germline CDR1 and CDR2 sequences are SGHVS and FQNEAQ. Trimming left V 7 bases short and J 3 bases short, with 13 bases between. The CDR3 protein is CASTGSGSYEQYF. The CDR3 DNA is TGTGCCAGCACCGGAAGCGGAAGCTACGAGCAGTACTTC.

This clonotype was picked up many times. The chain's CDR3 is CASSYEGAGYGYTF. In nucleotides, the CDR3 is TGTGCCAGCAGTTACGAGGGGGCCGGCTATGGCTACACCTTC. The chain is built from TRBV6-5 and TRBJ1-2, with 7 bases lining up with TRBD1. V was clipped by 2 bases and J by 4 bases; unmatched bases: 4. This CDR3 is built from 14 residues. Germline V gene lookup returns CDR1 MNHEY and CDR2 SVGAGI.

This clonotype was observed at least ten times. The chain recombines TRBV20-1 with TRBJ2-7; tentatively, D is TRBD1 or TRBD2 (5 bases each). The V gene's germline CDR1 is DFQATT and CDR2 SNEGSKA (reference sequence). CDR3 length equals 15 residues. V was cut by 0 bases and J by 1 base, with 13 bases left in between. For the CDR3, the DNA is TGCAGTGCTAGAGATATAGGGGACCTATCCTACGAGCAGTACTTC. Amino acids: CSARDIGDLSYEQYF.

The chain is built from TRBV6-1 and TRBJ2-1; D not certain. Per germline, CDR1 MNHNS and CDR2 SASEGT. This CDR3 has 12 amino acids. V lost 6 bases to trimming and J lost 5 bases, with 8 bases between them. DNA for the CDR3: TGTGCCAGCAGGTCGGCTAACAATGAGCAGTTCTTC. Translating it yields CASRSANNEQFF.

V and J are TRBV6-2 or TRBV6-3 and TRBJ2-2, with D perhaps TRBD2 (6 bases). V was cut by 6 bases and J by 2 bases, with 16 bases left in between. The CDR3 is made up of 16 amino acids. Looked up from germline, CDR1 is MNHEY and CDR2 is SVGEGT. The CDR3 region is CASSATLGGNTGELFF. The CDR3 bases are TGTGCCAGCAGCGCAACCCTGGGGGGTAACACCGGGGAGCTGTTTTTT.

The chain couples TRBV20-1 to TRBJ1-2, with 12 nucleotides matching TRBD1. In germline, CDR1 is DFQATT, CDR2 SNEGSKA (reference sequence). J lost 4 bases, V lost 5 bases, and 11 bases had no gene match. The CDR3 extends over 16 amino acids. The chain's CDR3 is CSARPGTGGVGYGYTF. CDR3 coding DNA: TGCAGTGCTCGACCCGGGACAGGGGGCGTTGGCTATGGCTACACCTTC.

The rearrangement uses TRBV28 and TRBJ2-2; 12 bases are shared with TRBD2. The germline gives CDR1 MDHEN, CDR2 SYDVKM. This CDR3 spans 13 amino acids. V lost 10 bases, J lost 7 bases, and 4 bases stayed unmatched. In DNA form, the CDR3 reads TGTGCCACCAGACTAGCGGGAGTCGGGGAGCTGTTTTTT. This encodes CATRLAGVGELFF.

This clonotype was seen ten or more times. The chain has TRBV7-9 and TRBJ1-6; D perhaps matches TRBD1 (6 bases). The CDR3 sequence is 13 residues long. Germline assignment: CDR1 SEHNR and CDR2 FQNEAQ (reference sequence). V lost 5 bases, J lost 10 bases, and 12 bases lay in between. This CDR3 is CASSLEGGSPLHF. The CDR3 DNA reads TGTGCCAGCAGCCTCGAGGGGGGCTCACCCCTCCACTTT. Full variable domain (rest looked up from reference TRBV7-9 and TRBJ1-6): DTGVSQNPRHKITKRGQNVTFRCDPISEHNRLYWYRQTLGQGPEFLTYFQNEAQLEKSRLLSDRFSAERPKGSFSTLEIQRTEQGDSAMYLCASSLEGGSPLHFGNGTRLTVT.

V gene TRBV9 combines with J gene TRBJ2-7; unclear D gene. V lost 0 bases and J lost 1, with 14 bases in between. CDR3 size: 16 residues. From germline, CDR1 is SGDLS and CDR2 YYNGEE. CDR3 DNA: TGTGCCAGCAGCGTAGTACCAGTGAACCAGTCCTACGAGCAGTACTTC. Its translation: CASSVVPVNQSYEQYF.

Many counts were recorded for this clonotype. The V call is TRBV7-9, the J call TRBJ2-7; 8 bases are a match to TRBD2. This CDR3 comprises 15 residues. Germline V gene lookup returns CDR1 SEHNR and CDR2 FQNEAQ (reference sequence). The trim removed 7 bases at V and 2 bases at J, leaving 10 bases unmatched. This chain's CDR3 is CASTSGTGGPYEQYF. CDR3 DNA sequence: TGTGCCAGCACCAGCGGTACGGGAGGGCCCTACGAGCAGTACTTC.